This TCR beta chain was sequenced for a study of spatial heterogeneity in lung cancer. Study in general: Alpha-chain detections were consistently fewer than beta-chain detections among the sequences. Mean representation of each unique TCR and UMI combination in the raw reads exceeded 9.5 occurrences.

Described time point: sample taken at primary tumor resection. No cells were sorted before sequencing. The whole RNA sequenced was extracted from tumor, nontumor lung or frozen PBMC. Germline-derived CDR1 and CDR2 are SGHDT and YYEEEE. Trimming pared 4 bases from V and 3 bases from J, leaving 17 bases between. This CDR3 has 17 residues. Note on this clonotype: Its antigen is unknown.

Study-wide points: Blood contained ubiquitous expanded tumor TCRs more at resection than at follow-up.

Every TCR cDNA molecule bore a unique molecular identifier. TCRdb used MiXCR to reprocess the 5' RACE reads, holding one entry per CDR3 protein. The sample has 77,000 or so distinct CDR3 sequences, approximately 20% seen once; the top ten hold roughly 6.2%. The V and J genes are TRBV5-6 and TRBJ1-6; possible D gene TRBD1, 6 bases. Specimen: PBMCs, collected at surgery. The receptor comes from a male donor with early-stage non-small cell lung cancer. The DNA of the CDR3 is TGTGCCAGCAGCCCCCAGGGGTGGAGCGACTATAATTCACCCCTCCACTTT. Encoded protein: CASSPQGWSDYNSPLHF.